What follows describes a single T cell receptor beta chain. Which antigen it targets is not known. No clone much larger than this one lies a single base away; base qualities are absent. The sample belongs to a study of radiotherapy plus CTLA-4 blockade in lung cancer (dated by TCRdb to 2016 to 2019). With respect to the entire study: Among enrolled patients, approximately 17% had an objective response and 25% to 35% reached disease control. General conclusions and limits of the study: After treatment with radiotherapy and ipilimumab, TCR clones that originated in tumors expanded in peripheral blood. The strongest predictors of response were reported to be early dynamic shifts in blood T cell clones along with a rise in serum interferon-beta following radiation.

Library construction relied on the immunoSEQ multiplex PCR assay. The table comes from immuneACCESS by way of TCRdb, which keeps in-frame sequences with V and J called. Part of the clones is missing from these tables; in studies checked, under half for an unresolved V gene and the rest for unknown reasons. This sample is represented by around 99,000 clones; just over 85% of them were singletons. The ten largest make up nearly 5% of the sample. The study tested focal radiation therapy combined with CTLA-4 blockade (ipilimumab) in patients with chemo-refractory metastatic non-small-cell lung cancer. CDR1 is given as MNHEY and CDR2 as SVGAGI, both from the germline V gene. Between the V and J ends, shortened by 5 bases and 3 bases respectively, the junction contains 11 bases. The CDR3 sequence holds 15 residues, the cysteine and phenylalanine included. The DNA shown is the 45-base CDR3, in frame from base 1.

Sequencing was performed on peripheral blood, taken from a patient treated with radiotherapy plus ipilimumab. Recombination linked TRBV6-5 to TRBJ2-6; D gene: possibly TRBD1, on 6 matching bases. This sequence originates from a human donor with non-small cell lung cancer that progressed on radiotherapy plus ipilimumab. The bases read TGTGCCAGCAGTCGAACAGGGTTTGGGGCCAACGTCCTGACTTTC. The translation is CASSRTGFGANVLTF.